This T cell receptor (beta chain) emerged from a study of cytomegalovirus exposure and HLA in healthy donors. Study-level background: Around 200 million T cells yielded around 100 million unique TCR beta sequences, as an earlier analysis found.

V was shortened by 4 bases and J by 2 bases, with 17 bases between the two germline ends. The CDR3 extends over 16 amino acids. In germline, CDR1 is SGHRS, CDR2 YFSETQ. About this clone: No antigen is known for it.

PCR used 60 Vbeta primers and 13 Jbeta primers. Profiling relied on immunoSEQ multiplex PCR, and the TCRdb table lists in-frame clones only, not all of them. The table has tens of thousands of clones, more than 55% seen once. General study findings and limits: A further, later analysis showed that HLA-associated TCR beta chains (compared with equally common others) were more clonally expanded. A reported reduction in N-insertions relative to the approximately 670-donor mean was seen in an Asian-associated ancestry cluster in a later analysis.

This TCR derives from a woman in her fifties or sixties in good health and CMV-seropositive. The specimen sequenced was PBMCs. The rearrangement joins TRBV5-1 to TRBJ2-3, with D possibly matching TRBD1 (5 bases). In DNA, the CDR3 is TGCGCCAGCAGCCTAGGGGCCCTAGGACCCACAGATACGCAGTATTTT. Amino acid sequence: CASSLGALGPTDTQYF.